The 3 T cell receptor beta chains given below trace back to one sample, sequenced in a study of cytomegalovirus exposure and HLA in healthy donors. The PCR used 60 Vbeta and 13 Jbeta primers. Libraries were prepared by immunoSEQ multiplex PCR; TCRdb keeps only in-frame clonotypes and omits some of them. The sample carries about 210,000 clones, approximately 79% recorded once. Sequenced: PBMCs. The source of these receptors is a male donor in good health and CMV-seronegative.

The chain uses TRBV5-1 and TRBJ1-4; D is ambiguous. Germline V gene sequence: CDR1 SGHRS, CDR2 YFSETQ. V was shortened by 4 bases and J by 7 bases, with 14 bases between the two germline ends. CDR3 length: 14 residues. The CDR3 bases are TGCGCCAGCAGCCCGGTGGGAGGCAGTGAAAAACTGTTTTTT. The encoded protein is CASSPVGGSEKLFF.

This chain uses TRBV6-1 with TRBJ2-5; 8 nucleotides agree with TRBD2. Matching the DNA end better, TRBJ2-7 makes the J call doubtful. The CDR3 sequence is 14 residues long. The V gene's germline CDR1 is MNHNS and CDR2 SASEGT. This chain's CDR3 is CASSENGGAYEQYF. In nucleotides, the CDR3 is TGTGCCAGCAGTGAAAACGGGGGGGCCTACGAGCAGTACTTC.

This chain links TRBV7-3 with TRBJ1-2; 9 bases align to TRBD1. The CDR3 extends over 14 amino acids. V gave up 5 bases and J gave up 4 bases; unmatched junction bases: 5. Germline V CDR1 and CDR2: SGHTA, FQGTGA. The CDR3, as DNA: TGTGCCAGCAGCCCCGACAGGGGGTCCTATGGCTACACCTTC. Amino acid sequence: CASSPDRGSYGYTF.